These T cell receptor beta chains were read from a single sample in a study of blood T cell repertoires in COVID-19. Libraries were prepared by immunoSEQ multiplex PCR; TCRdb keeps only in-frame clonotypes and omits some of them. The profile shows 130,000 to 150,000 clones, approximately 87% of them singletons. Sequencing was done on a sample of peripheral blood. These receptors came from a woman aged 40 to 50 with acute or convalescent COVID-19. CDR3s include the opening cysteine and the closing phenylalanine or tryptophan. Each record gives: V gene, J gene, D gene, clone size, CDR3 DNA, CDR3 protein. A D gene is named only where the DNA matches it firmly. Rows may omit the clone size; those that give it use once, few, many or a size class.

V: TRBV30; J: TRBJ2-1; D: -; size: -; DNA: TGTGCCTGGAGTACGGGAGTGTACAATGAGCAGTTCTTC; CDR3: CAWSTGVYNEQFF
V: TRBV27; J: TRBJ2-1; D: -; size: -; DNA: TGTGCCAGCAGTTCCGGACAGCAGATCAAACACAATGAGCAGTTCTTC; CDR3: CASSSGQQIKHNEQFF
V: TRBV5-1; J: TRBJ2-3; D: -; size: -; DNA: TGCGCCAGCAGCCTGGGCCTTTCAAATACCGGGGATACGCAGTATTTT; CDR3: CASSLGLSNTGDTQYF
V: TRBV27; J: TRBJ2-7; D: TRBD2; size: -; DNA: TGTGCCAGCAGTTTGGCTAGCGGGAGGTACGAGCAGTACTTC; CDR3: CASSLASGRYEQYF
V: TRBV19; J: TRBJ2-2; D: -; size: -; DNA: TGTGCCAGCGCTAAGTCGGCCGGGGAGCTGTTTTTT; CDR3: CASAKSAGELFF
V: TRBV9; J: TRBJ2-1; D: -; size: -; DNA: TGTGCCAGCAGCGCCTCCGACAGAGCCAATGAGCAGTTCTTC; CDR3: CASSASDRANEQFF
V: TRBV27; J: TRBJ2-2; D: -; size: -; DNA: TGTGCCAGCAGTTGGTCAGGGGTCACCGGGGAGCTGTTTTTT; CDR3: CASSWSGVTGELFF
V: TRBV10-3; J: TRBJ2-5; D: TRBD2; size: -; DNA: TGTGCCATCAGTGAGCCATCTAGCGGGAGTTCTCGGCAAGAGACCCAGTACTTC; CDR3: CAISEPSSGSSRQETQYF
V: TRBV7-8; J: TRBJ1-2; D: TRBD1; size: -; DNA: TGTGCCAGCAGCCACCGGGACAGGGGGGCTGGCTACACCTTC; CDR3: CASSHRDRGAGYTF
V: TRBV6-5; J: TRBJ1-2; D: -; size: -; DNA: TGTGCCAGCAGTCTCAGCCTTCAGGGGAACTATGGCTACACCTTC; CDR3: CASSLSLQGNYGYTF
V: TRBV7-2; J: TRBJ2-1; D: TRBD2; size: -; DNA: TGTGCCAGCAGCTCTAGCGGGGGGGCTTGGGAGCAGTTCTTC; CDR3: CASSSSGGAWEQFF
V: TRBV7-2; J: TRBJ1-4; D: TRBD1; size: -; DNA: TGTGCCAGCAGCTCCAGGACAGGGGGAGATGAAAAACTGTTTTTT; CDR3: CASSSRTGGDEKLFF
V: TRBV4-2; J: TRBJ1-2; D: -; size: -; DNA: TGTGCCAGCAGCCAAGATCTAGCCATCTATGGCTACACCTTC; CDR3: CASSQDLAIYGYTF
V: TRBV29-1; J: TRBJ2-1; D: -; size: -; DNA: TGCAGCGTTCGGTTTGGCGGGCTTAACAATGAGCAGTTCTTC; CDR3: CSVRFGGLNNEQFF
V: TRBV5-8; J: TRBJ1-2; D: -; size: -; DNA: TGTGCCAGCAGCTTGGCAATGAACTATGGCTACACCTTC; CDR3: CASSLAMNYGYTF
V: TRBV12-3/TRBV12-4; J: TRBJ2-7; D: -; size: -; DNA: TGTGCCAGCAGTTTTCAGCCCCGAGGGGAGCAGTACTTC; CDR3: CASSFQPRGEQYF
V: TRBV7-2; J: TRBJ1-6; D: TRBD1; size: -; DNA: TGTGCCAGCATTCAGGGGGTGGGTTCACCCCTCCACTTT; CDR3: CASIQGVGSPLHF
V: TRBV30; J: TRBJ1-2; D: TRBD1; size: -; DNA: TGTGCCTGGGGGGACAGGCGTGCGGGCACCTTC; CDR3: CAWGDRRAGTF
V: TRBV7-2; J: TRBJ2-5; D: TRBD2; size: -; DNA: TGTGCCAGCAGCTTACTAGCGGGATTCCAAGAGACCCAGTACTTC; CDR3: CASSLLAGFQETQYF
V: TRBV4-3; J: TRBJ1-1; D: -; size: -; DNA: TGCGCCAGCAGCCCCTCCAGGGGTCCAACTGAAGCTTTCTTT; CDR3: CASSPSRGPTEAFF
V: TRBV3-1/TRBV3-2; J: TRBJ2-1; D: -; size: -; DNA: TGTGCCAGCAGCCAACTCCGGGACAATGAGCAGTTCTTC; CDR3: CASSQLRDNEQFF
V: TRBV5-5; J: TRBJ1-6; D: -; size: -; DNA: TGTGCCAGCAGCTTGGACCCGGGTCCACTATACAATTCACCCCTCCACTTT; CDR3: CASSLDPGPLYNSPLHF
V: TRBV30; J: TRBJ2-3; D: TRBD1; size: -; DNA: TGTGCCTGGAGTCCCGACAGGGCCGGTACGCAGTATTTT; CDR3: CAWSPDRAGTQYF
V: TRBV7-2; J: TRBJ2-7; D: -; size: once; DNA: TGTGCCAGCAGCTTAGACAGGAGAAATTACGAGCAGTACTTC; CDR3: CASSLDRRNYEQYF
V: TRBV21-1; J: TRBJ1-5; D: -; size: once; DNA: TGTGCCAGCAGCAAAGACTTGGCTGGGACAGGGTATCGGTATCAGCCCCAGCATTTT; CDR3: CASSKDLAGTGYRYQPQHF
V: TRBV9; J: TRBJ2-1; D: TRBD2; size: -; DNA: TGTGCCAGCAGCCTTCCGGGACTAGCGGGAAATGAGCAGTTCTTC; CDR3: CASSLPGLAGNEQFF
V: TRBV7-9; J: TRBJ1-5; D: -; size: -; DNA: TGTGCCAGCAGCCCCGGGGGGGGTTATCAGCCCCAGCATTTT; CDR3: CASSPGGGYQPQHF
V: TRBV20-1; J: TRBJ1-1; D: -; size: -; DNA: TGCAGTGCCACCCCGAAGAGTGAAGCTTTCTTT; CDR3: CSATPKSEAFF
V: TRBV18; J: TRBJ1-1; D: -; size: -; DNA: TGTGCCAGCTCACCAGCGGCAGCTAACACTGAAGCTTTCTTT; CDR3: CASSPAAANTEAFF
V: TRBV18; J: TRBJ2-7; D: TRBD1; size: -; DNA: TGTGCCAGACAGGGGGTCCCCTACGAGCAGTACTTC; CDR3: CARQGVPYEQYF
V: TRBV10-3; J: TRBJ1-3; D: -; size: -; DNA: TGTGCCATCAGTGAGTCAGGGAGTTTCGGTGGAAACACCATATATTTT; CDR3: CAISESGSFGGNTIYF
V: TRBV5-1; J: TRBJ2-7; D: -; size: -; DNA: TGCGCCAGCAGCTTGGTAGTAAATGGCGAGCAGTACTTC; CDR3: CASSLVVNGEQYF
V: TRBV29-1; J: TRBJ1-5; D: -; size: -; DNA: TGCAGCGTTGCCCCGAGAAGCGTGGACTCAAACCAGCCCCAGCATTTT; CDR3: CSVAPRSVDSNQPQHF
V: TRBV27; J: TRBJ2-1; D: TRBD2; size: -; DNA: TGTGCCAGCCACCTAGCGGGAGGGAGCTCCTACAATGAGCAGTTCTTC; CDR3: CASHLAGGSSYNEQFF
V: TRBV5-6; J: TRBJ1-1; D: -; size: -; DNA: TGTGCCAGCAGCCCCCGGGGGGGCCCAGAAGCTTTCTTT; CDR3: CASSPRGGPEAFF
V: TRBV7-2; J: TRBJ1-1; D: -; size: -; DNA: TGTGCCAGCAGCCCCATCGCGGGGGCGCGTACTGAAGCTTTCTTT; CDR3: CASSPIAGARTEAFF
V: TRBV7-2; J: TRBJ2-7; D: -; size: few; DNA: TGTGCCAGCAGCTTATCAGGGGCCCGCTACGAGCAGTACTTC; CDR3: CASSLSGARYEQYF
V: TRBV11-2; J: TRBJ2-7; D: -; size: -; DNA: TGTGCCAGCTCTCACCCAGCGAGGCAGTACTTC; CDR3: CASSHPARQYF
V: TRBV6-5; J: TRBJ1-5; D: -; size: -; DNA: TGTGCCAGCAGTTACAGGACAACGAGCAATCAGCCCCAGCATTTT; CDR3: CASSYRTTSNQPQHF
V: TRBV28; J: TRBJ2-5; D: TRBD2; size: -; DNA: TGTGCCAGCACGGGGGGGGGCCAAGAGACCCAGTACTTC; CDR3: CASTGGGQETQYF
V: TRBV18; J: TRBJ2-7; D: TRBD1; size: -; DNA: TGTGCCAGCTCAACTGGACAGGAACCCCCCTACGAGCAGTACTTC; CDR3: CASSTGQEPPYEQYF
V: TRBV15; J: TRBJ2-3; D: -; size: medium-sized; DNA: TGTGCCACCAGCAGAGATGGCTCCCTCCGAGGGGGAGATACGCAGTATTTT; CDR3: CATSRDGSLRGGDTQYF
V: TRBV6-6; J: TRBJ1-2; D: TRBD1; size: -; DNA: TGTGCCAGCAGTTACGGACTCGACAGGGTTGACTATGGCTACACCTTC; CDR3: CASSYGLDRVDYGYTF
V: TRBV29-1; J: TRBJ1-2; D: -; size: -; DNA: TGCAGCGTTTTAGAGGACTATGGCTACACCTTC; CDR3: CSVLEDYGYTF
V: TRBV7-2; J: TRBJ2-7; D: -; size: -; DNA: TGTGCCAGCAGATTGGACGCAGCGGTAACCTACGAGCAGTACTTC; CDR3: CASRLDAAVTYEQYF
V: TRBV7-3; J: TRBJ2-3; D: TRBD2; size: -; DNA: TGTGCCAGCAGCCCCCGGGACTATCCAGATACGCAGTATTTT; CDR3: CASSPRDYPDTQYF
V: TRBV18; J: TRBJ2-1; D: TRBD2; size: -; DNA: TGTGCCAGCTCACCCGGGACTATCTGGAATGAGCAGTTCTTC; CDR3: CASSPGTIWNEQFF
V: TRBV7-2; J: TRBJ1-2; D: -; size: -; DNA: TGTGCCATTGGAGGGAACTATGGCTACACCTTC; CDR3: CAIGGNYGYTF
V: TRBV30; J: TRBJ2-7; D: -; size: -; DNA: TGTGCCTGGACCCTGGGGGCAGGGAAACACGAGCAGTACTTC; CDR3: CAWTLGAGKHEQYF
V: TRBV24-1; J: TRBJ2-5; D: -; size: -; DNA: TGTGCCACCAGTGATCGACTGTCCGGGGAGACCCAGTACTTC; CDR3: CATSDRLSGETQYF
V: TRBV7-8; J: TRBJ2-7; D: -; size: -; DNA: TGTGCCAGCAGCCATCTCGCAGGCGAGCAGTACTTC; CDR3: CASSHLAGEQYF
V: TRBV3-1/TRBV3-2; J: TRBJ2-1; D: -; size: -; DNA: TGTGCCAGCAGCCAAGGGGCAGTCCTCCCCAATGAGCAGTTCTTC; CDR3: CASSQGAVLPNEQFF
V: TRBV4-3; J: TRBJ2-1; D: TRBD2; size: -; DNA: TGCGCCCGCCGCCCGGGGGGCGGGGGGGCCCAGATGTACAATGAGCAGTTCTTC; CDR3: CARRPGGGGAQMYNEQFF
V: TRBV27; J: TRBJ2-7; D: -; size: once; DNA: TGTGCCAGCAGTTTACTACCGGGACTCTACGAGCAGTACTTC; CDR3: CASSLLPGLYEQYF
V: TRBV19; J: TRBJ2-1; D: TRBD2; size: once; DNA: TGTGCCAGTAGCAAACCTGGACTAGCGGAGGGTCCCAATGGTGAGCAGTTCTTC; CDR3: CASSKPGLAEGPNGEQFF
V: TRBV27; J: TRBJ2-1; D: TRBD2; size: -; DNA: TGTGCCAGCAGTTTTGCCGGCAGCGGGGCCTACAATGAGCAGTTCTTC; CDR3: CASSFAGSGAYNEQFF
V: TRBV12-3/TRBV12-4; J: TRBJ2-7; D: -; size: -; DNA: TGTGCCAGCAGTCCTTGGACACGTGAGCAGTACTTC; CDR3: CASSPWTREQYF
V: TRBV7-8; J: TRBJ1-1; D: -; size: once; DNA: TGTGCCAGCAGCTTCGTAGGGGTGAAGAACACTGAAGCTTTCTTT; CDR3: CASSFVGVKNTEAFF
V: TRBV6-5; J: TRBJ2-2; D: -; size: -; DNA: TGTGCGTACTCCGGGTCAAGCGGTTACACCGGGGAGCTGTTTTTT; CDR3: CAYSGSSGYTGELFF